The rows below give T cell receptor beta chains drawn from one sample of a study of beta chain features in type 1 diabetes. Using immunoSEQ multiplex PCR, the repertoire was profiled, and TCRdb retains in-frame clones only, with some absent. Of about 650,000 clones listed, 12% are singletons. The specimen was naive CD4+ T cells from blood. The receptors come from a man younger than 40 with type 1 diabetes. CDR3s include the opening cysteine and the closing phenylalanine or tryptophan. D genes are given only for firm matches. Only some rows state a clone size, as once, few, many or a class for expanded clones.

NA NA TRBJ1-2 TRBV5-4 CASSLQGYGYTF TGTGCCAGCAGCTTACAGGGTTATGGCTACACCTTC
NA NA TRBJ1-6 TRBV7-3 CASSLDQAGSNSPLHF TGTGCCAGCAGCTTAGACCAGGCGGGCAGTAATTCACCCCTCCACTTT
TRBD1 NA TRBJ2-3 TRBV18 CASSPGQDTDTQYF TGTGCCAGCTCCCCGGGACAGGACACAGATACGCAGTATTTT
NA few TRBJ1-1 TRBV7-8 CASSLAQEGVGTEAFF TGTGCCAGCAGCTTAGCGCAGGAAGGGGTCGGCACTGAAGCTTTCTTT
TRBD1 NA TRBJ1-1 TRBV7-9 CASSRQGDTEAFF TGTGCCAGCAGTCGACAGGGGGACACTGAAGCTTTCTTT
NA NA TRBJ1-5 TRBV19 CASSPLGDGHQPQHF TGTGCCAGTAGCCCCTTAGGGGACGGACATCAGCCCCAGCATTTT
NA few TRBJ1-5 TRBV4-1 CASSPSGNQPQHF TGCGCCAGCAGCCCAAGCGGCAATCAGCCCCAGCATTTT
NA NA TRBJ2-1 TRBV18 CASSPPERGFNNEQFF TGTGCCAGCTCACCACCGGAGAGAGGGTTTAACAATGAGCAGTTCTTC
NA NA TRBJ2-3 TRBV11-3 CASSPLGDTQYF TGTGCCAGCAGCCCCCTTGGGGATACGCAGTATTTT
TRBD2 once TRBJ2-1 TRBV5-4 CASSGARGAGHLGGEQFF TGTGCCAGCAGCGGCGCGAGGGGAGCGGGGCATCTGGGTGGTGAGCAGTTCTTC
NA few TRBJ2-3 TRBV18 CASSPVVDTQYF TGTGCCAGCTCACCAGTCGTGGATACGCAGTATTTT
NA NA TRBJ1-4 TRBV5-4 CASSGGTLNEKLFF TGTGCCAGCAGCGGCGGGACCTTAAATGAAAAACTGTTTTTT
TRBD1 NA TRBJ1-2 TRBV4-3 CASSLGTGGATFYGYTF TGCGCCAGCAGCCTCGGGACAGGGGGCGCGACCTTCTATGGCTACACCTTC
NA many TRBJ2-4 TRBV4-3 CASSQEFEPRNIQYF TGCGCCAGCAGCCAAGAATTCGAACCGAGGAACATTCAGTACTTC
NA NA TRBJ2-2 TRBV9 CASSETVSNTGELFF TGTGCCAGCAGCGAGACAGTTTCGAACACCGGGGAGCTGTTTTTT
NA NA TRBJ2-1 TRBV10-3 CAISEHRNEQFF TGTGCCATCAGTGAACATCGCAATGAGCAGTTCTTC
NA few TRBJ2-1 TRBV9 CASSVDARDSYNEQFF TGTGCCAGCAGCGTAGATGCCAGGGACTCCTACAATGAGCAGTTCTTC
NA NA TRBJ2-7 TRBV5-6 CASSVTRHWVWDF TGTGCCAGCAGCGTAACACGACATTGGGTTTGGGACTTC
TRBD1 NA TRBJ1-1 TRBV23-1 CASSIQGGRAEAFF TGCGCCAGCAGTATTCAAGGGGGCAGGGCTGAAGCTTTCTTT
NA NA TRBJ2-5 TRBV4-3 CASSQDIDSGETQYF TGCGCCAGCAGCCAAGATATAGACTCCGGGGAGACCCAGTACTTC
TRBD2 few TRBJ2-1 TRBV7-9 CASSSLIAGEGDEQFF TGTGCCAGCAGCTCACTAATAGCGGGGGAGGGCGATGAGCAGTTCTTC
NA few TRBJ1-2 TRBV5-6 CASSLGRWGYTF TGTGCCAGCAGCTTGGGGCGGTGGGGCTACACCTTC
TRBD1 few TRBJ1-2 TRBV6-6 CASSPPQGARGYTF TGTGCCAGCAGTCCCCCGCAGGGGGCACGTGGCTACACCTTC
NA NA TRBJ1-5 TRBV19 CASSIVGISNQPQHF TGTGCCAGTAGTATCGTAGGGATTAGCAATCAGCCCCAGCATTTT
TRBD1 few TRBJ1-4 TRBV4-3 CASSPVPGGVSGEKLFF TGCGCCAGCAGCCCAGTCCCAGGGGGTGTGTCTGGTGAAAAACTGTTTTTT
NA NA TRBJ1-6 TRBV7-2 CASSFTVGVGGYSPLHF TGTGCCAGCAGCTTTACAGTGGGCGTTGGCGGTTATTCACCCCTCCACTTT
TRBD1 NA TRBJ2-3 TRBV10-3 CAISVPWDRGGTDTQYF TGTGCCATCAGTGTCCCCTGGGACAGGGGGGGCACAGATACGCAGTATTTT
NA few TRBJ2-7 TRBV7-9 CASSLPTSYEQYF TGTGCCAGCAGCTTACCTACCTCCTACGAGCAGTACTTC
TRBD2 NA TRBJ2-3 TRBV28 CASSAPQNGGGSDTQYF TGTGCCAGCAGTGCCCCCCAGAACGGGGGGGGGTCAGATACGCAGTATTTT
NA NA TRBJ1-5 TRBV29-1 CGVGSGIQPQHF TGCGGCGTTGGGTCCGGGATTCAGCCCCAGCATTTT
NA few TRBJ1-6 TRBV2 CASRLYASPLHF TGTGCCAGCCGCCTGTACGCCTCACCCCTCCACTTT
TRBD1 NA TRBJ2-7 TRBV9 CASSVGDRGLLSYEQYF TGTGCCAGCAGCGTAGGGGACAGGGGACTGCTGTCCTACGAGCAGTACTTC
TRBD1 few TRBJ1-1 TRBV19 CASSDRGSHTEAFF TGTGCCAGTAGTGACAGGGGATCTCACACTGAAGCTTTCTTT
NA NA TRBJ1-2 TRBV30 CAWSVSTHYGYTF TGTGCCTGGAGTGTGAGCACACACTATGGCTACACCTTC
NA NA TRBJ1-6 TRBV4-3 CASSQALGGGSYNSPLHF TGCGCCAGCAGCCAAGCCCTCGGGGGTGGATCCTATAATTCACCCCTCCACTTT
NA NA TRBJ1-2 TRBV28 CASSLGTVSGPTYGYTF TGTGCCAGCAGTTTAGGTACTGTCTCAGGTCCTACGTATGGCTACACCTTC
NA few TRBJ2-1 TRBV2 CASSETRGNEQFF TGTGCCAGCAGTGAAACCAGGGGCAATGAGCAGTTCTTC
TRBD1 few TRBJ1-2 TRBV13 CASSSRQGDDYGYTF TGTGCCAGCAGCTCTCGACAGGGGGATGACTATGGCTACACCTTC
NA NA TRBJ2-3 TRBV12-5 CASGTPSTDTQYF TGTGCTAGTGGTACCCCTAGCACAGATACGCAGTATTTT
TRBD1 NA TRBJ1-6 TRBV7-6 CASSLVGTANSPLHF TGTGCCAGCAGCTTAGTCGGGACAGCCAATTCACCCCTCCACTTT
NA few TRBJ2-7 TRBV7-2 CASSPAAGLKFYEQYF TGTGCCAGCAGCCCCGCTGCGGGCCTTAAATTCTACGAGCAGTACTTC
TRBD1 few TRBJ2-6 TRBV9 CASSATGIGANVLTF TGTGCCAGCAGCGCGACAGGGATAGGGGCCAACGTCCTGACTTTC
NA NA TRBJ2-3 TRBV27 CASSLAALTDTQYF TGTGCCAGCAGTTTGGCAGCACTCACAGATACGCAGTATTTT
TRBD1 few TRBJ2-2 TRBV29-1 CSVEGQLTGELFF TGCAGCGTTGAGGGACAGTTGACCGGGGAGCTGTTTTTT
TRBD1 few TRBJ2-7 TRBV7-2 CASSSTWTGGEQYF TGTGCCAGCAGCTCAACCTGGACAGGTGGAGAGCAGTACTTC
NA NA TRBJ2-7 TRBV9 CASSVGNTYSYEQYF TGTGCCAGCAGCGTAGGTAACACCTATTCTTACGAGCAGTACTTC
TRBD1 NA TRBJ2-7 TRBV30 CAWSQIPGQGPNEQYF TGTGCCTGGAGTCAAATACCGGGACAGGGCCCTAACGAGCAGTACTTC
TRBD1 NA TRBJ2-1 TRBV4-3 CASSQGDREENEQFF TGCGCCAGCAGCCAAGGGGACAGGGAGGAGAATGAGCAGTTCTTC
NA few TRBJ2-1 TRBV5-5 CASGFNEQFF TGTGCCAGCGGATTCAATGAGCAGTTCTTC
TRBD1 NA TRBJ1-1 TRBV19 CASSNRGDTEAFF TGTGCCAGCTCCAACAGGGGAGACACTGAAGCTTTCTTT
NA NA TRBJ2-5 TRBV7-2 CASSWDGQRGETQYF TGTGCCAGCAGCTGGGACGGCCAACGAGGAGAGACCCAGTACTTC
TRBD1 NA TRBJ1-2 TRBV5-1 CASSSTGTGNYGYTF TGCGCCAGCAGTTCTACCGGGACAGGGAACTATGGCTACACCTTC
NA few TRBJ2-3 TRBV6-5 CASSYTLATDTQYF TGTGCCAGCAGTTATACCCTAGCAACAGATACGCAGTATTTT
TRBD2 NA TRBJ2-7 TRBV19 CASSIGSGGYSYEQYF TGTGCCAGTAGTATAGGCTCGGGGGGTTACTCCTACGAGCAGTACTTC
TRBD1 few TRBJ1-1 TRBV19 CASNYRGEAFF TGTGCCAGTAACTACAGGGGTGAAGCTTTCTTT